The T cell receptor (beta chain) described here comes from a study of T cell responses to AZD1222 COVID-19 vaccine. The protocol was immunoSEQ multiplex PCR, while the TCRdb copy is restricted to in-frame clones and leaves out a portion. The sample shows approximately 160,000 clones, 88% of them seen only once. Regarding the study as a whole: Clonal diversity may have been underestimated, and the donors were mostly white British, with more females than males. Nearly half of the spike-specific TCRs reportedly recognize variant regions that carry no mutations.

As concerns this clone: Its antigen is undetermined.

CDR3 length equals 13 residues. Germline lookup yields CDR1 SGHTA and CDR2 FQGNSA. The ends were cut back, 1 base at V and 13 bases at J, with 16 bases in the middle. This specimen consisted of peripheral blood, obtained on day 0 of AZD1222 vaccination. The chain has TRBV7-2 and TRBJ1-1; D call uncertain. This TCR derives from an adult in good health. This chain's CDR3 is CASSLDVQSLIFF. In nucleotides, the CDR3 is TGTGCCAGCAGCTTAGATGTGCAATCCCTTATTTTCTTT.